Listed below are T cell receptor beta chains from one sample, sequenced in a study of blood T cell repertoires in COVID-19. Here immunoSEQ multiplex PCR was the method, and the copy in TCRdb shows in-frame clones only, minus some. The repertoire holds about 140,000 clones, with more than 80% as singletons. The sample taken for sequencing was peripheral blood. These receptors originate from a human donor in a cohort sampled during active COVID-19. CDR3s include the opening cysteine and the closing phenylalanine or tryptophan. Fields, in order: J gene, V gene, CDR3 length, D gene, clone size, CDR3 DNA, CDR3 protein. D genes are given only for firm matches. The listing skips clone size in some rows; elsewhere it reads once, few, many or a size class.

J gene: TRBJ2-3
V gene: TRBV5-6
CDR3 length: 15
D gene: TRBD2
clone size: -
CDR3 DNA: TGTGCCAGCAGCTTGGCCGGGGCGGGGGGACATACGCAGTATTTT
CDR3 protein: CASSLAGAGGHTQYF

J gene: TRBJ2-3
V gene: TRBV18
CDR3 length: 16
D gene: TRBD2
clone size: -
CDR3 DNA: TGTGCCAGCTCACCCTCAGCGGGGGGTGTCACAGATACGCAGTATTTT
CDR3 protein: CASSPSAGGVTDTQYF

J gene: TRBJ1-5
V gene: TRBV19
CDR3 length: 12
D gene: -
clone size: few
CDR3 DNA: TGTGCCAGTACCCGGGGTGGTCAGCCCCAGCATTTT
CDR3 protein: CASTRGGQPQHF

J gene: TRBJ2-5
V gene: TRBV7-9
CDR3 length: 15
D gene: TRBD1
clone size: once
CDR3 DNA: TGTGCCAGCAGCTTACCACAGGGGGCACAAGAGACCCAGTACTTC
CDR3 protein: CASSLPQGAQETQYF

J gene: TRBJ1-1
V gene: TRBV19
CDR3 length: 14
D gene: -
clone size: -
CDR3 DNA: TGTGCCAGTAGTGTAAGACTGAAGAACACTGAAGCTTTCTTT
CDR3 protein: CASSVRLKNTEAFF

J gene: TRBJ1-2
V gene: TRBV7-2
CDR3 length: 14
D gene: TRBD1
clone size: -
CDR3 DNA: TGTGCCAGCAGACTTGGACAGGGGGCGTATGGCTACACCTTC
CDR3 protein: CASRLGQGAYGYTF

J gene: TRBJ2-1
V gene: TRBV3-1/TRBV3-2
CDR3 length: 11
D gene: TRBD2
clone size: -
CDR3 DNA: TGTGCCAGCAGCCACACGGGAGGGCTGTTCTTC
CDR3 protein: CASSHTGGLFF

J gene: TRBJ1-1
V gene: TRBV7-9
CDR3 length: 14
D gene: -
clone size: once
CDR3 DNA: TGTGCCAGCAGCCCCCAGGCAGTGAACACTGAAGCTTTCTTT
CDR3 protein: CASSPQAVNTEAFF

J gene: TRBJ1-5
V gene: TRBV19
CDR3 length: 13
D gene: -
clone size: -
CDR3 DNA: TGTGCCAGTAGCCAGGGTCCTGATCAGCCCCAGCATTTT
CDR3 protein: CASSQGPDQPQHF

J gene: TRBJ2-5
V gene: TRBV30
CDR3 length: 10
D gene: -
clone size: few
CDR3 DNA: TGTGCCTGGAGTCTGGGGACAAAGTACTTC
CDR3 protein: CAWSLGTKYF

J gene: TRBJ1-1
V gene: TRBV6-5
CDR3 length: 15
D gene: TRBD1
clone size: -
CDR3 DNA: TGTGCCAGCAGTCGGGACAGGGGTATGGACACTGAAGCTTTCTTT
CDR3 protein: CASSRDRGMDTEAFF

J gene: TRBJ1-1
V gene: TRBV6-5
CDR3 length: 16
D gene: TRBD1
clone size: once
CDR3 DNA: TGTGCCAGCAGTTACGCCTGGACAGGGCTAACCACTGAAGCTTTCTTT
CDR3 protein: CASSYAWTGLTTEAFF

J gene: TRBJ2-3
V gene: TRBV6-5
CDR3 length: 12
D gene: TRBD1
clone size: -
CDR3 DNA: TGTGCCAGCGGTCAGGGGGCAGATACGCAGTATTTT
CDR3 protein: CASGQGADTQYF

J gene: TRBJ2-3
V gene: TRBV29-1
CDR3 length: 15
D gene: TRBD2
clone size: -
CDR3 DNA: TGCAGCGTACCGACTAGCGGGAGGTCGGCAGATACGCAGTATTTT
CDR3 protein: CSVPTSGRSADTQYF

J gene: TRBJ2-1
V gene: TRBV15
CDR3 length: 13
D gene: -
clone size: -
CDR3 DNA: TGTGCCACCAGCAGAGTTGTCGGCAATGAGCAGTTCTTC
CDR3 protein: CATSRVVGNEQFF

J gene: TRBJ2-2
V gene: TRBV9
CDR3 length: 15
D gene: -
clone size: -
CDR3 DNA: TGTGCCAGCAGCCGGCCAGAGGGCACCACCGGGGAGCTGTTTTTT
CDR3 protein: CASSRPEGTTGELFF

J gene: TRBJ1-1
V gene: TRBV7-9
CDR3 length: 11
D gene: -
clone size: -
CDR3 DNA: TGTGCCAGCAGCTTAGACAGAATAGCTTTCTTT
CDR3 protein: CASSLDRIAFF

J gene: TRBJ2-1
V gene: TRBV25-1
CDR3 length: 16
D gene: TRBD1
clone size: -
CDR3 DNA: TGTGCCAGCAGTGGACTCGGGACAGGTATTAACAATGAGCAGTTCTTC
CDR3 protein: CASSGLGTGINNEQFF

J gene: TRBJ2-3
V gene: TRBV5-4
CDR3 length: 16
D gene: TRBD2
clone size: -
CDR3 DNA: TGTGCCAGCAGCTTCCCAGCGGGAGATCTTGCAGATACGCAGTATTTT
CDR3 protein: CASSFPAGDLADTQYF

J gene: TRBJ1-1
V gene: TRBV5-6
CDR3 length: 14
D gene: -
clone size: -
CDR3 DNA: TGTGCCAGCAGCTTCGGGTATAGGAACACTGAAGCTTTCTTT
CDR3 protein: CASSFGYRNTEAFF

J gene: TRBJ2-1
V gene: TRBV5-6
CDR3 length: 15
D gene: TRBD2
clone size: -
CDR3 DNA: TGTGCCAGCGGGACTAGCGGGAGTCGATACAATGAGCAGTTCTTC
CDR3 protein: CASGTSGSRYNEQFF

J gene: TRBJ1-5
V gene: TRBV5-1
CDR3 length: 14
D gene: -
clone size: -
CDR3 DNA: TGCGCCAGCAGCCCGGGTGGTAGCAATCAGCCCCAGCATTTT
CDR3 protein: CASSPGGSNQPQHF

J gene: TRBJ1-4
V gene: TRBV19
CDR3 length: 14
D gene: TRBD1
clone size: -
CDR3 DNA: TGTGCCAGTAATCCGGGACAGGACAATGAAAAACTGTTTTTT
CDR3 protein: CASNPGQDNEKLFF

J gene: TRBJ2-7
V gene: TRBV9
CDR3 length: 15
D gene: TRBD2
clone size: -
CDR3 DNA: TGTGCCAGCGGCGGGGCTAGCGGGGGTCGCTACGAGCAGTACTTC
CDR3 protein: CASGGASGGRYEQYF

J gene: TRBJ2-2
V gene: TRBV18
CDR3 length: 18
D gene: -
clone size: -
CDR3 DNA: TGTGCCAGCTCACCGCTTCAAATCGCTAGGACGAACACCGGGGAGCTGTTTTTT
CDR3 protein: CASSPLQIARTNTGELFF

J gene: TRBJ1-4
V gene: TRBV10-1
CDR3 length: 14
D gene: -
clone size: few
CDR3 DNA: TGCGCCAGCAGGGACAGAAACATTAATGAAAAACTGTTTTTT
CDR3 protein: CASRDRNINEKLFF

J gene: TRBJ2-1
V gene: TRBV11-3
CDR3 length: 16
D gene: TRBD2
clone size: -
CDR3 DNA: TGTGCCAGCAGCTTTGGTGGGGGGGTCCCCTACAATGAGCAGTTCTTC
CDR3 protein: CASSFGGGVPYNEQFF

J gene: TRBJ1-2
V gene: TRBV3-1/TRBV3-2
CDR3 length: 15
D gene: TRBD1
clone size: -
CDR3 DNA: TGTGCCAGCAGCCTACAGGACAGGACGGCCTATGGCTACACCTTC
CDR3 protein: CASSLQDRTAYGYTF

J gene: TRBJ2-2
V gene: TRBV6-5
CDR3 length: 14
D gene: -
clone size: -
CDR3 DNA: TGTGCCAGCAGCGGTGGACAGCACACCGGGGAGCTGTTTTTT
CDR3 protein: CASSGGQHTGELFF

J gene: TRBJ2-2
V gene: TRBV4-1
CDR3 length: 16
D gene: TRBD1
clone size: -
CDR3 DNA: TGCGCCAGCAGCCAGAGCAGGGGGCTGGGCACCGGGGAGCTGTTTTTT
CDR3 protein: CASSQSRGLGTGELFF

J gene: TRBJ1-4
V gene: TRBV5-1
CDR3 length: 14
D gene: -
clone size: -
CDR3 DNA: TGCGCCAGCAGCTTTGGGGGGGCTAATGAAAAACTGTTTTTT
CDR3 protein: CASSFGGANEKLFF

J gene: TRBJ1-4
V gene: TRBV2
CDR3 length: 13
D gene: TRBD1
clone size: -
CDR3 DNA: TGTGCCAGTTCCCGGGACAGTAATGAAAAACTGTTTTTT
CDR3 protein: CASSRDSNEKLFF

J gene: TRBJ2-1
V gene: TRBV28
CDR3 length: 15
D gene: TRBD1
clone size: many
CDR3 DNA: TGTGCCAGCAGTTTGACAGGACAGGGCTACAATGAGCAGTTCTTC
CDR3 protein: CASSLTGQGYNEQFF

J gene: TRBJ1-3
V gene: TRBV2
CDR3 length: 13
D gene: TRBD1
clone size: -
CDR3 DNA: TGTGCCAGCAGGGAGGGGGCTGGGGACACCATATATTTT
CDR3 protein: CASREGAGDTIYF

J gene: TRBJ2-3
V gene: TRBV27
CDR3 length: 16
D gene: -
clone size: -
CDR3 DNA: TGTGCCAGCAGTTCCAGACAGCTCGCTAGCACAGATACGCAGTATTTT
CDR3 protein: CASSSRQLASTDTQYF

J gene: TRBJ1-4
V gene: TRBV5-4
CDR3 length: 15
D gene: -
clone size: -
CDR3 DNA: TGTGCCAGCAGCTGGGGAGATGCAACTAATGAAAAACTGTTTTTT
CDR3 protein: CASSWGDATNEKLFF

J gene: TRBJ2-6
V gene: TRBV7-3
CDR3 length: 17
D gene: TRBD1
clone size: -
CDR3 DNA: TGTGCCAGCAGTTGGGACAGGGGCTTCTCTGGGGCCAACGTCCTGACTTTC
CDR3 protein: CASSWDRGFSGANVLTF

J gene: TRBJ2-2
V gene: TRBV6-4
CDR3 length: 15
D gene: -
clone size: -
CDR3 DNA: TGTGCCAGCAGTGACTCCAGCCTAGACACCGGGGAGCTGTTTTTT
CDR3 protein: CASSDSSLDTGELFF

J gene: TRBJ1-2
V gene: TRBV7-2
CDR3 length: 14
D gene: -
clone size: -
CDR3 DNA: TGTGCCAGCAGCCCAGTCGGACAGAGCTATGGCTACACCTTC
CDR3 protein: CASSPVGQSYGYTF

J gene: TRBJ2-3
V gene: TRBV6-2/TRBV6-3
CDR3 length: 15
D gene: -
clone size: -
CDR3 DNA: TGTGCCAGCAGTTTCGCCGGGGGTGTGACAGATACGCAGTATTTT
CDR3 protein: CASSFAGGVTDTQYF

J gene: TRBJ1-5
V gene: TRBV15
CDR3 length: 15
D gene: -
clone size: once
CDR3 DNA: TGTGCCACCAGCAGGAACAGGGATAGCAATCAGCCCCAGCATTTT
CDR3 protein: CATSRNRDSNQPQHF

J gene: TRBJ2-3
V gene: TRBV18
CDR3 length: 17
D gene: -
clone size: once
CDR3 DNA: TGTGCCAGCTCACCGCCCCGCCCAGGAGGTAGCACAGATACGCAGTATTTT
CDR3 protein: CASSPPRPGGSTDTQYF

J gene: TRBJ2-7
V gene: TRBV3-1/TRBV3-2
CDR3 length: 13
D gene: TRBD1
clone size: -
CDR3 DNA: TGTGCCAGCAGCAAGACAGGGCTCTACGAGCAGTACTTC
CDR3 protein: CASSKTGLYEQYF

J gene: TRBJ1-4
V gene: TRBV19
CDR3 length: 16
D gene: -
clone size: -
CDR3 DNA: TGTGCCAGTAGTATCCCGGTCGCAGGATATAATGAAAAACTGTTTTTT
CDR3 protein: CASSIPVAGYNEKLFF

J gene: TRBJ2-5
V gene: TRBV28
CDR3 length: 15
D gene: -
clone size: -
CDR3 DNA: TGTGCCAGCAGTTCGAGCAGGGGCTACCAAGAGACCCAGTACTTC
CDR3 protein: CASSSSRGYQETQYF

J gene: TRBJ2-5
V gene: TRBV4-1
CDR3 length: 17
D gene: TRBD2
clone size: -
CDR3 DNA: TGCGCCAGCAGCCAAGCGGGACTAGCGGGGGGGCAAGAGACCCAGTACTTC
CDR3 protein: CASSQAGLAGGQETQYF

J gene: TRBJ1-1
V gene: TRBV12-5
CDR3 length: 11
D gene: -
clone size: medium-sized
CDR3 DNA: TGTGCTAGTGGTTTCGGGTTTGAAGCTTTCTTT
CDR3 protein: CASGFGFEAFF

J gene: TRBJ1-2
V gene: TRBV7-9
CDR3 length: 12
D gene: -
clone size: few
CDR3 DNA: TGTGCCAGCAGCCCCCCAGGCCGCGGCTACACCTTC
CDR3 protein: CASSPPGRGYTF

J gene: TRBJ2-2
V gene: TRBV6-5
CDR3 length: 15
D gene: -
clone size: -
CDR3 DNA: TGTGCCAGCAATGCGGTGCTTACTAACACCGGGGAGCTGTTTTTT
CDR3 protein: CASNAVLTNTGELFF

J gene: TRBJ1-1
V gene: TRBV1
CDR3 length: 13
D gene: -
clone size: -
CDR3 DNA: TGCACCCCCTCAAGGGACAGGGGGGCTGAAGCTTTCTTT
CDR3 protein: CTPSRDRGAEAFF

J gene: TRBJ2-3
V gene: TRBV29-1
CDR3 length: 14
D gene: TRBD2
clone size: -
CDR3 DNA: TGCAGCGTTCCCCGACTAGCGGGAGCCGATACGCAGTATTTT
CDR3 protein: CSVPRLAGADTQYF

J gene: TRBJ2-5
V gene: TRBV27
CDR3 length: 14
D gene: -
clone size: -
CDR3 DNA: TGTGCCAGCAACGTGGGGGGGGCCGGGGAGACCCAGTACTTC
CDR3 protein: CASNVGGAGETQYF

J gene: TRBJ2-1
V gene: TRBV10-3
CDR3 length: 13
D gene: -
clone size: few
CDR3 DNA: TGTGCCATCAGTGGGGATAGCGGCAATGAGCAGTTCTTC
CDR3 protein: CAISGDSGNEQFF

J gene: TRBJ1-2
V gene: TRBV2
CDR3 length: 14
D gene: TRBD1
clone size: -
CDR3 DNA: TGTGCCAGCAGTGGGGACAGGGGAATCTATGGCTACACCTTC
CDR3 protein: CASSGDRGIYGYTF

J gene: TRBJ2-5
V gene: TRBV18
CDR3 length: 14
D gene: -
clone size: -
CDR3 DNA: TGTGCCAGCTCACCTCTAAGGGGCCAAGAGACCCAGTACTTC
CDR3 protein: CASSPLRGQETQYF

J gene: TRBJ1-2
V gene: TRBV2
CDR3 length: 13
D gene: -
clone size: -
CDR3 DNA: TGTGCCAGCAGTGAGCGGACAGTCTATGGCTACACCTTC
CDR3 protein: CASSERTVYGYTF

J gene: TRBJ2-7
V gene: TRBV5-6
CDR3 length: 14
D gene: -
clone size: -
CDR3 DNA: TGTGCCAGCAGCACAGCCGGGACATTCTACGAGCAGTACTTC
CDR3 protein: CASSTAGTFYEQYF